Listed below are T cell receptor beta chains from one sample, sequenced in a study of OX40 agonist ivuxolimab in advanced cancers. The method was immunoSEQ multiplex PCR; TCRdb's version includes in-frame clones alone and lacks a portion of them. The sample carries 50,000 or so clones, roughly 88% recorded once. Source: CD4+ or CD8+ T cells sorted from blood, taken in a trial of the OX40 agonist ivuxolimab. All receptors come from an adult with an advanced solid tumor such as melanoma, head and neck, liver or kidney cancer. Both conserved end residues are part of each CDR3. The order of the fields is V gene, clone size, D gene, J gene, CDR3 DNA, CDR3 protein. The D gene is left open where the match is weak. Clone sizes are given selectively: once, few, many, or a class where the clone is expanded.

TRBV28,.,.,TRBJ1-5,TGTGCCACTAAACGGGCAGAAGATAATCAGCCCCAGCATTTT,CATKRAEDNQPQHF
TRBV4-3,.,TRBD2,TRBJ2-3,TGCGCCAGCAGCCAGGGGGTCCTAGCGGGGGCCACAGATACGCAGTATTTT,CASSQGVLAGATDTQYF
TRBV11-1,.,.,TRBJ2-1,TGTGCCAGCAGCTTAGCACGGGGGGCCCTCCATGAGCAGTTCTTC,CASSLARGALHEQFF
TRBV25-1,.,TRBD2,TRBJ2-1,TGTGCCAGCAGGGGGACTAGCGGGAGCTCCTACAATGAGCAGTTCTTC,CASRGTSGSSYNEQFF
TRBV4-1,few,TRBD2,TRBJ2-1,TGCGCCAGCAGCCCCGTCTCTAGCGGGAGAAATGAGCAGTTCTTC,CASSPVSSGRNEQFF
TRBV28,.,.,TRBJ1-5,TGTGCCAGCAGATCTCTTGGCTTTGAGGAGCTTAATAGCAATCAGCCCCAGCATTTT,CASRSLGFEELNSNQPQHF
TRBV29-1,.,.,TRBJ2-3,TGCAGCGTTGAGGCCCCGCCAAAAGCGATAGGTACGCAGTATTTT,CSVEAPPKAIGTQYF
TRBV7-2,.,.,TRBJ2-1,TGTGCCAGCAGCTTCGACTGGAGCTCCTACAATGAGCAGTTCTTC,CASSFDWSSYNEQFF
TRBV11-1,.,.,TRBJ2-6,TGTGCCAGCAGCCCCGACCAGGGGGCCAACGTCCTGACTTTC,CASSPDQGANVLTF
TRBV10-1,.,TRBD1,TRBJ1-4,TGCGCCAGCCACCCCAAGGGACAGGCTGAAAAACTGTTTTTT,CASHPKGQAEKLFF
TRBV5-4,.,.,TRBJ2-1,TGTGCCAGCAGCCTCCTGGGGAATGTGGGGCGGGACGAGTACAATGAGCAGTTCTTC,CASSLLGNVGRDEYNEQFF
TRBV2,.,.,TRBJ2-1,TGTGCCAGCAGGCGTCCGGGACGGTACAATGAGCAGTTCTTC,CASRRPGRYNEQFF
TRBV7-9,.,.,TRBJ2-1,TGTGCCAGCAGCGCCAGGGGGAGGGACAATGAGCAGTTCTTC,CASSARGRDNEQFF